This TCR beta chain was profiled in a study of CD8 T cells in ankylosing spondylitis. Study outcomes and limitations: There was reportedly significant enrichment of clones that were disease-linked in matched ankylosing spondylitis synovial fluid. CD8+ by phenotype, disease-linked clones were relatively rare in peripheral blood.

A few counts support this clonotype. No antigen is known for it. V dropped 4 bases and J dropped 7 bases, with 11 bases sitting between them. CDR1 and CDR2 from the germline V gene are SGHRS and YFSETQ. The CDR3 sequence is 12 residues long. In TCRdb, the 5' RACE reads were re-called with MiXCR into one record per CDR3 protein. This table holds approximately 220,000 distinct CDR3 sequences, roughly 25% found once. The sequencing input was blood, either unsorted or a sorted T cell fraction (not recorded which). The TCR was taken from a male donor with ankylosing spondylitis or in good health (not recorded which). This chain joins TRBV5-1 and TRBJ2-5; tentatively, D is TRBD2 (5 bases). The CDR3 protein is CASSAPGVTQYF. As DNA, the CDR3 is TGCGCCAGCAGCGCCCCCGGGGTGACCCAGTACTTC.